A selection of T cell receptor beta chains follows, all from one sample in a study of blood T cell repertoires in COVID-19. Assay: immunoSEQ multiplex PCR; the TCRdb copy retains only in-frame clones and omits some. The sample holds about 170,000 clones, 80% to 90% seen once. Material: peripheral blood. The receptor source for this set is a man aged 40-49 years who had recovered from COVID-19. CDR3s include the opening cysteine and the closing phenylalanine or tryptophan. A D gene is named only where the DNA matches it firmly. Size is stated for part of the rows, as once, few or many counts, or as a class when the clone is expanded.

v_call: TRBV11-3
cdr3_length: 15
d_call: .
j_call: TRBJ2-3
clone_size: .
cdr3_aa: CASSLGGPGADTQYF
cdr3_nt: TGTGCCAGCAGCTTGGGGGGACCCGGGGCAGATACGCAGTATTTT

v_call: TRBV4-3
cdr3_length: 16
d_call: TRBD2
j_call: TRBJ2-5
clone_size: .
cdr3_aa: CASSQDLAGVQETQYF
cdr3_nt: TGCGCCAGCAGCCAAGATCTGGCGGGGGTCCAAGAGACCCAGTACTTC

v_call: TRBV29-1
cdr3_length: 14
d_call: .
j_call: TRBJ2-7
clone_size: .
cdr3_aa: CSVEGQGDFYEQYF
cdr3_nt: TGCAGCGTTGAAGGCCAAGGGGACTTCTACGAGCAGTACTTC

v_call: TRBV6-5
cdr3_length: 14
d_call: TRBD1
j_call: TRBJ2-2
clone_size: .
cdr3_aa: CASRNTGDTGELFF
cdr3_nt: TGTGCCAGCAGAAATACAGGGGATACCGGGGAGCTGTTTTTT

v_call: TRBV29-1
cdr3_length: 19
d_call: .
j_call: TRBJ2-6
clone_size: .
cdr3_aa: CSVEVVTAPPGTGANVLTF
cdr3_nt: TGCAGCGTTGAAGTGGTGACCGCTCCCCCCGGGACTGGGGCCAACGTCCTGACTTTC

v_call: TRBV20-1
cdr3_length: 11
d_call: .
j_call: TRBJ2-7
clone_size: .
cdr3_aa: CSAQDRHSQYF
cdr3_nt: TGCAGTGCCCAGGATAGACATTCGCAGTACTTC

v_call: TRBV20-1
cdr3_length: 14
d_call: TRBD2
j_call: TRBJ2-7
clone_size: .
cdr3_aa: CSASGTSGNYEQYF
cdr3_nt: TGCAGTGCTAGTGGGACTAGCGGCAACTACGAGCAGTACTTC

v_call: TRBV16
cdr3_length: 14
d_call: .
j_call: TRBJ2-5
clone_size: .
cdr3_aa: CASSQSREEETQYF
cdr3_nt: TGTGCCAGCAGCCAATCGAGAGAGGAGGAGACCCAGTACTTC

v_call: TRBV4-3
cdr3_length: 14
d_call: TRBD2
j_call: TRBJ2-1
clone_size: .
cdr3_aa: CASSKTSQLNEQFF
cdr3_nt: TGCGCCAGCAGCAAGACTAGCCAACTTAATGAGCAGTTCTTC

v_call: TRBV7-2
cdr3_length: 15
d_call: TRBD2
j_call: TRBJ2-5
clone_size: once
cdr3_aa: CASSRTGLAGETQYF
cdr3_nt: TGTGCCAGCAGCCGCACAGGGCTAGCGGGAGAGACCCAGTACTTC

v_call: TRBV2
cdr3_length: 14
d_call: TRBD1
j_call: TRBJ2-3
clone_size: once
cdr3_aa: CASSETGGLDTQYF
cdr3_nt: TGTGCCAGCAGTGAAACAGGGGGCTTAGATACGCAGTATTTT

v_call: TRBV6-1
cdr3_length: 16
d_call: TRBD1
j_call: TRBJ2-7
clone_size: .
cdr3_aa: CASSEILRDRTYEQYF
cdr3_nt: TGTGCCAGCAGTGAAATTCTCCGGGACAGGACCTACGAGCAGTACTTC

v_call: TRBV15
cdr3_length: 13
d_call: .
j_call: TRBJ1-4
clone_size: .
cdr3_aa: CATSRGQNEKLFF
cdr3_nt: TGTGCCACCAGCAGAGGACAAAATGAAAAACTGTTTTTT

v_call: TRBV15
cdr3_length: 14
d_call: TRBD2
j_call: TRBJ2-7
clone_size: once
cdr3_aa: CATSHSGLADEQYF
cdr3_nt: TGTGCCACCTCACATTCGGGACTAGCGGACGAGCAGTACTTC

v_call: TRBV11-2
cdr3_length: 12
d_call: TRBD2
j_call: TRBJ2-1
clone_size: .
cdr3_aa: CASSSAGGLQFF
cdr3_nt: TGTGCCAGCAGCTCAGCGGGGGGGCTGCAGTTCTTC

v_call: TRBV15
cdr3_length: 16
d_call: .
j_call: TRBJ2-1
clone_size: .
cdr3_aa: CATSRDLTGLYNEQFF
cdr3_nt: TGTGCCACCAGCAGAGATCTGACTGGTCTCTACAATGAGCAGTTCTTC

v_call: TRBV6-6
cdr3_length: 13
d_call: .
j_call: TRBJ1-6
clone_size: few
cdr3_aa: CASNIQGDSPLHF
cdr3_nt: TGTGCCAGCAATATTCAGGGTGATTCACCCCTCCACTTT

v_call: TRBV18
cdr3_length: 12
d_call: .
j_call: TRBJ2-1
clone_size: .
cdr3_aa: CASSPRLGGQFF
cdr3_nt: TGTGCCAGCTCCCCGAGGTTAGGAGGGCAGTTCTTC

v_call: TRBV7-3
cdr3_length: 13
d_call: TRBD1
j_call: TRBJ1-1
clone_size: .
cdr3_aa: CASSEGTATEAFF
cdr3_nt: TGTGCCAGCAGCGAGGGGACAGCCACTGAAGCTTTCTTT

v_call: TRBV3-1/TRBV3-2
cdr3_length: 14
d_call: TRBD2
j_call: TRBJ2-5
clone_size: .
cdr3_aa: CASSPGTSGETQYF
cdr3_nt: TGTGCCAGCAGCCCGGGGACTAGTGGAGAGACCCAGTACTTC

v_call: TRBV30
cdr3_length: 13
d_call: TRBD1
j_call: TRBJ1-3
clone_size: once
cdr3_aa: CALSDRDGNTIYF
cdr3_nt: TGTGCCTTGTCGGACAGGGACGGAAACACCATATATTTT

v_call: TRBV11-2
cdr3_length: 15
d_call: .
j_call: TRBJ2-7
clone_size: .
cdr3_aa: CASGPVGGASYEQYF
cdr3_nt: TGTGCCAGCGGACCGGTTGGGGGGGCCTCCTACGAGCAGTACTTC